The clone carrying this T cell receptor beta chain has only a few counts. Its target is not known. PCR was performed using 60 Vbeta and 13 Jbeta primers. Assay: immunoSEQ multiplex PCR; the TCRdb copy retains only in-frame clones and omits some. The data contain fewer than 250,000 clones, 60% to 80% of them singletons. These data are taken from a study of cytomegalovirus exposure and HLA in healthy donors. Study-wide results and caveats: Most CMV-associated TCR beta chains were later found to appear HLA-restricted.

This clonotype originated in a male donor in good health and CMV-seronegative. Sequences were obtained from PBMCs.

The CDR3 is CASSPGGLRAQYF. CDR3 nucleotide sequence: TGTGCCAGTAGTCCAGGGGGCTTAAGGGCTCAGTACTTC. This chain uses TRBV19 with TRBJ2-7; 8 bases are a match to TRBD1. There are 13 residues in the CDR3. Losses at the gene ends were 5 bases for V and 10 bases for J; bases not matched to a gene: 10. Germline values: CDR1 LNHDA, CDR2 SQIVND (reference sequence).